This T cell receptor (beta chain) derives from a study of blood T cell repertoires in COVID-19 (TCRdb year 2020). With respect to the entire study: Samples from collaborators originated in the United States, Italy and Spain and spanned both the acute and convalescent phases of COVID-19. The material from the prospective study consisted of cDNA or gDNA derived from T cells, B-cell-depleted T cells, or PBMCs. The dataset comprised deeply sampled blood TCRbeta repertoires from subjects exposed to, actively infected with, or recovered from COVID-19. The repertoires were released in a freely available public database meant as a resource for research on the immune response to SARS-CoV-2. The samples were drawn from the first 160 participants of the ongoing ImmuneRACE study and from 1,254 subjects provided by 6 global collaborators. Nearly every sample came with metadata listing a de-identified subject ID, COVID-19 status, age in years and sex. Where available, HLA class I and class II types were obtained from metadata supplied by the sample provider rather than from assay-based typing. Broader findings and caveats from the paper: The quantity of clinical and demographic metadata differed by source and by participant and was supplied without curation.

Turning to this clone: What this receptor recognizes is not known. Within one base of it there is no much larger clone, and no base qualities were kept.

The immunoSEQ Assay, a bias-controlled multiplex PCR, was used to amplify TCRbeta CDR3 regions from genomic DNA. The study's processing was this. The number of nucleated cells in each sample was estimated from the amplification of reference gene primers within the assay. Sequence reads were collapsed and filtered to measure the absolute abundance of every unique TCRbeta CDR3 rearrangement. Productive Simpson clonality was computed per sample as the square root of Simpson's diversity index over productive rearrangements. Held by TCRdb, this immuneACCESS table contains in-frame sequences only and omits some clones. Under half of the omission traces to an unresolved V gene where checked; the cause of the rest is unknown. That table is the source of V, J and clone size, and D and trimming were worked out from the DNA. The sample records tens of thousands of clones, around 90% of which are singletons. Less than 9% of the sample goes to the ten largest clones.

CDR1 and CDR2 (MNHEY, SVGEGT) derive from the germline V gene. Including cysteine and phenylalanine, the CDR3 has 15 amino acids. Here the CDR3 DNA is all that survives: 45 bases in frame from base 1. V gives up 6 bases and J gives up 0 bases, and the segment between their germline ends measures 14 bases. Collaborating institutions collected whole blood in K2EDTA tubes following their own protocols. Collaborator samples were shipped for TCRbeta analysis as frozen whole blood, isolated PBMCs, or DNA extracted from either sample type. The sequence is built from TRBV6-2 or TRBV6-3 and TRBJ1-1; TRBD1 might be the D gene, on 6 matching bases. The specimen was peripheral blood. The TCR sequence derives from a man aged 45-60 years with acute or convalescent COVID-19. In nucleotides, the sequence is TGTGCCAGCAGCCCCAGTGGACAGTTGAACACTGAAGCTTTCTTT. This translates into CASSPSGQLNTEAFF.